Below, 23 T cell receptor beta chains from the same sample are listed, as sequenced in a study of blood T cell repertoires in COVID-19. Sequenced by immunoSEQ multiplex PCR; TCRdb stores in-frame clones only, minus some. This table holds about 57,000 clones, around three quarters found once. Sequenced material: peripheral blood. The source of these receptors is a human donor in a cohort sampled during active COVID-19.

The CDR3 DNA reads as TGTGCCAGCACCCCCTCTATGGCGGCCCTAAGCACAGATACGCAGTATTTT. As protein: CASTPSMAALSTDTQYF. The chain links TRBV7-2 to TRBJ2-3; D uncertain. The germline CDR1 and CDR2 sequences are SGHTA and FQGNSA. CDR3 length: 17 residues. Deletions cut 7 bases from V and 0 bases from J, with 20 bases between. Based on the CDR3 plus reference TRBV7-2 and TRBJ2-3, the full variable domain is GAGVSQSPSNKVTEKGKDVELRCDPISGHTALYWYRQSLGQGLEFLIYFQGNSAPDKSGLPSDRFSAERTGGSVSTLTIQRTQQEDSAVYLCASTPSMAALSTDTQYFGPGTRLTVL.

The chain is built from TRBV7-2 and TRBJ1-4, with 10 bases matching TRBD1. V dropped 1 base and J dropped 5; count of bases not matched to a gene: 10. This CDR3 has 18 residues. Germline CDR1 reads SGHTA; CDR2 reads FQGNSA. The CDR3 is CASSLVRDRGARNEKLFF. As DNA, the CDR3 is TGTGCCAGCAGCTTAGTACGGGACAGGGGAGCCCGGAATGAAAAACTGTTTTTT.

The chain uses TRBV1 and TRBJ2-2; the table's TRBD1 call for D was not verified on the DNA. TRBV1 is classified as a pseudogene. This CDR3 is built from 20 residues. CDR3 in DNA: TGCACCAGCAGCCAAATCGGGACAGGGGACACCGATGGGATAGCCGGGGAGCTGTTTTTT. Residues: CTSSQIGTGDTDGIAGELFF.

This sequence joins TRBV12-3 or TRBV12-4 and TRBJ2-7, with a possible D match to TRBD1 (5 bases). V lost 3 bases and J 6 bases, leaving 6 bases between the germline ends. This CDR3 region has 11 residues. The CDR3 bases are TGTGCCAGCAGTTTTAGGGGCGAGCAGTACTTC. It encodes CASSFRGEQYF.

The V gene is TRBV5-8, the J gene TRBJ1-2, with D possibly matching TRBD1 (5 bases). V shed 10 bases and J shed 6 bases, with 13 bases lying between them. Per germline, CDR1 SGHTS and CDR2 YDEGEE. CDR3 length: 11 amino acids. The CDR3 DNA follows: TGTGCCGCGGGGGGGTTGAATGGCTACACCTTC. Residues: CAAGGLNGYTF.

The chain has TRBV16 and TRBJ1-4; maybe TRBD1 (6 bases). Germline CDR1 is KGHSY and CDR2 is FQNENV. V lost 3 bases to trimming and J lost 8 bases, with 13 bases between them. The CDR3 spans 14 residues. CDR3 sequence (DNA): TGTGCCAGCAGCCATTCGACAGGCGGAGAAAAACTGTTTTTT. Its protein is CASSHSTGGEKLFF.

The V and J genes are TRBV15 and TRBJ2-7; the D gene is possibly TRBD2 (7 bases). Germline V CDR1 and CDR2: LNHNV, YYDKDF (reference sequence). Trimming took off 8 bases at V and 7 bases at J, with 15 bases between the two ends. The CDR3 length is 12 residues. The CDR3 DNA follows: TGTGCCACCTCGGGGGGCGCGGGGGAGCAGTACTTC. It yields the protein CATSGGAGEQYF.

The chain carries TRBV12-1 and TRBJ2-1; TRBD2 was called by the table and not checked on the DNA. TRBV12-1 is a listed pseudogene. CDR3 length: 15 amino acids. The CDR3 sequence is CASSVRDYIAPGQFF. CDR3 DNA sequence: TGTGCCAGCAGCGTCCGGGACTACATTGCCCCGGGGCAGTTCTTC.

The chain couples TRBV27 to TRBJ1-5; no clear D. Germline CDR1 MNHEY, CDR2 SMNVEV (reference sequence). Trimming removed 3 bases at V and 2 bases at J, with 11 bases between. The CDR3 has 15 residues. The CDR3 is CASSLGRSGNQPQHF. The CDR3 bases are TGTGCCAGCAGTTTGGGGAGATCGGGCAATCAGCCCCAGCATTTT.

V is TRBV19 and J is TRBJ2-3; the match to TRBD2 covers 12 bases. V was clipped by 5 bases and J by 5 bases; unmatched bases: 5. Looked up from germline, CDR1 is LNHDA and CDR2 is SQIVND (reference sequence). CDR3 length: 15 residues. The CDR3 bases are TGTGCCAGTAGTTTGTGGGGACTAGCGGGAGATACGCAGTATTTT. Translation: CASSLWGLAGDTQYF.

This clone was observed a few times. The genes are TRBV30 and TRBJ1-3; 8 bases agree with TRBD1. This CDR3 spans 18 amino acids. Looked up from germline, CDR1 is GTSNPN and CDR2 is SVGIG (reference sequence). With 1 base clipped from V and 0 bases from J, the junction kept 11 bases outside the gene matches. The CDR3 nucleotides read TGTGCCTGGAGTGCCTCAAAACTAACAGGGGGCTCTGGAAACACCATATATTTT. Amino acids: CAWSASKLTGGSGNTIYF.

The chain uses TRBV7-8 and TRBJ2-7; TRBD2 agrees at 7 bases. Looked up from germline, CDR1 is SGHVS and CDR2 is FQNEAQ. CDR3 size: 14 residues. The trim removed 3 bases at V and 6 bases at J, leaving 8 bases unmatched. CDR3 amino acids: CASSFRGVAGEQYF. In DNA, the CDR3 is TGTGCCAGCAGCTTCCGAGGGGTAGCGGGCGAGCAGTACTTC.

This clone came up once. The rearrangement joins TRBV28 to TRBJ2-3; D remains ambiguous. The germline V gene has CDR1 MDHEN and CDR2 SYDVKM. Trimming removed 6 bases from V and 0 bases from J, with 19 bases in between. The CDR3 is made up of 17 amino acids. CDR3 nucleotides: TGTGCCAGCAGCTCATATTTTGTGAGGAAAAGCACAGATACGCAGTATTTT. Its protein is CASSSYFVRKSTDTQYF.

This chain uses TRBV4-2 with TRBJ1-1; TRBD1 aligns across 9 bases. The CDR3 spans 14 residues. The trim removed 7 bases at V and 6 bases at J, leaving 9 bases unmatched. From germline, CDR1 is LGHNA and CDR2 YNFKEQ. CDR3 in amino acids: CASKTGTGSSEAFF. For the CDR3, the DNA is TGTGCCAGCAAGACCGGGACAGGGAGTTCTGAAGCTTTCTTT.

J is TRBJ1-4 and V is TRBV7-9, with D possibly being TRBD1 (6 bases). The CDR3 is 14 amino acids. From germline, CDR1 is SEHNR and CDR2 FQNEAQ (reference sequence). The V end lost 4 bases, the J end lost 4 bases, and 10 bases lay between the germline ends. CDR3 sequence: CASSSWTVNEKLFF. The CDR3 DNA follows: TGTGCCAGCAGCTCCTGGACAGTTAATGAAAAACTGTTTTTT.

The chain uses TRBV2 and TRBJ2-7; D might be TRBD1 (7 bases). CDR3 size: 15 residues. Trimming cost V 3 bases and J 2 bases, with 14 bases left between them. CDR1 is SNHLY, CDR2 FYNNEI, per germline. The CDR3 is CASSDGTAGAYEQYF. The CDR3 nucleotides are TGTGCCAGCAGTGACGGGACAGCGGGCGCCTACGAGCAGTACTTC.

The genes are TRBV5-6 and TRBJ2-7; possibly TRBD2 for D (6 bases). V shed 4 bases and J shed 1 base, with 15 bases lying between them. This CDR3 is 15 amino acids long. Germline loops: CDR1 SGHDT, CDR2 YYEEEE. CDR3 sequence (DNA): TGTGCCAGCAGCCTCCGGGTAGGGACTTCCTACGAGCAGTACTTC. Its protein is CASSLRVGTSYEQYF.

The V call is TRBV6-4, the J call TRBJ1-1; 8 nucleotides align to TRBD1. Unmatched junction bases numbered 20, after V lost 10 bases and J lost 4 bases. The CDR3 runs 17 residues. Germline CDR1 MRHNA, CDR2 SNTAGT. The CDR3 here is CATTQAVHRGWRTEAFF. DNA of the CDR3: TGTGCCACCACGCAGGCAGTTCACAGGGGGTGGCGCACTGAAGCTTTCTTT.

The chain couples TRBV24-1 to TRBJ2-3, with 11 bases lining up with TRBD2. The CDR3 is 16 residues long. CDR1 KGHDR and CDR2 SFDVKD come from the germline V gene. Trimming cost V 4 bases and J 5 bases; bases outside gene matches: 7. The CDR3 is CATSDPLAGVVDTQYF. The CDR3 DNA reads TGTGCCACCAGTGACCCACTAGCGGGAGTAGTAGATACGCAGTATTTT.

This clone was detected once. The gene calls are TRBV27 and TRBJ1-1, with 10 nucleotides matching TRBD1. Per germline, CDR1 MNHEY and CDR2 SMNVEV (reference sequence). V lost 5 bases, J lost 6 bases, and 9 bases stayed unmatched. The CDR3 contains 15 residues. CDR3 region: CASSRPTGGSAEAFF. In DNA, the CDR3 is TGTGCCAGCAGTCGCCCGACAGGGGGCAGTGCTGAAGCTTTCTTT.

This clone was seen more than once but under ten times. The chain links TRBV6-5 to TRBJ1-6; D remains unclear. Germline values: CDR1 MNHEY, CDR2 SVGAGI. The germline V and J ends were trimmed by 0 bases and 0 bases, with 6 bases remaining between them. The CDR3 is 16 residues long. As DNA, the CDR3 is TGTGCCAGCAGTTACTCGCACAGCTCCTATAATTCACCCCTCCACTTT. This translates into CASSYSHSSYNSPLHF.

This clone was recorded a few times. The chain uses TRBV11-2 and TRBJ2-2; 11 bases agree with TRBD2. The CDR3 runs to 16 residues. Germline V gives CDR1 SGHAT, CDR2 FQNNGV. With V trimmed by 7 bases and J by 7 bases, 11 bases remained unmatched. CDR3 residues: CASIVTSGSEIGELFF. The CDR3 DNA reads as TGTGCCAGCATCGTTACTAGCGGGAGTGAGATCGGGGAGCTGTTTTTT.

The chain joins TRBV3-1 (or the pseudogene TRBV3-2) to TRBJ2-3; no reliable D call. V lost 1 base and J lost 6, with 11 bases in between. The CDR3 spans 14 residues. Germline V gene data show CDR1 as LGHDT and CDR2 as YNNKEL (reference sequence). The CDR3 coding sequence is TGTGCCAGCAGCCAAGCTCCAAGTCAGGATACGCAGTATTTT. Translation gives CASSQAPSQDTQYF.